One and the same sample provided the 18 T cell receptor beta chains below, sequenced in a study of cytomegalovirus exposure and HLA in healthy donors. PCR amplification relied on 60 Vbeta primers (plus 13 Jbeta primers). Assay: immunoSEQ multiplex PCR; the TCRdb copy retains only in-frame clones and omits some. The repertoire holds some 160,000 clones, approximately 79% seen once, with 1.5% to 2% in the top ten. Material for sequencing was PBMCs. Receptor source: a woman in her 30s in good health and CMV-seronegative.

The chain uses TRBV5-1 and TRBJ1-1; 9 bases agree with TRBD1. The germline CDR1 and CDR2 sequences are SGHRS and YFSETQ. The length of the CDR3 is 14 residues. Germline trimming cut 4 bases from V and 0 bases from J; bases unmatched to any gene: 1. CDR3 sequence: CASSGTGLNTEAFF. The CDR3 nucleotides are TGCGCCAGCAGCGGGACAGGGCTGAACACTGAAGCTTTCTTT.

This sequence joins TRBV19 and TRBJ1-1; TRBD1 matches 9 bases. Germline values: CDR1 LNHDA, CDR2 SQIVND (reference sequence). CDR3 size: 18 residues. V lost 5 bases, J lost 2 bases, and 15 bases stayed unmatched. CDR3 DNA sequence: TGTGCCAGTAGTCCACCTAGGGGACAGGGCTGGGGTAACACTGAAGCTTTCTTT. It translates to CASSPPRGQGWGNTEAFF.

V usage is TRBV27 and J usage is TRBJ2-2; tentatively, D is TRBD1 (6 bases). Trimming shortened V by 6 bases and J by 6 bases, and 20 bases separated the two germline ends. The CDR3 runs to 16 residues. Germline V gene data show CDR1 as MNHEY and CDR2 as SMNVEV (reference sequence). CDR3 DNA: TGTGCCAGCAGGCCACGACAGGTTATTGGGGCCGGGGAGCTGTTTTTT. Encoded protein: CASRPRQVIGAGELFF.

The rearrangement joins TRBV5-1 to TRBJ2-7; perhaps TRBD2 as D (7 bases). The germline V gene has CDR1 SGHRS and CDR2 YFSETQ. This CDR3 spans 15 amino acids. V was pared by 3 bases and J by 1 base, with 14 bases between. The CDR3 loop reads CASSWTGGPSYEQYF. The CDR3 nucleotides are TGCGCCAGCAGCTGGACGGGGGGCCCTTCCTACGAGCAGTACTTC.

This clone was seen a few times. This chain uses TRBV7-9 with TRBJ2-5, with 13 bases identical to TRBD2. CDR3 size: 19 residues. The V segment lost 5 bases and the J segment 0 bases; nucleotides outside the gene matches: 12. The germline V gene has CDR1 SEHNR and CDR2 FQNEAQ (reference sequence). CDR3 coding DNA: TGTGCCAGCAGCCCTCGGACTAGCGGGGGTTCCCGGTACCAAGAGACCCAGTACTTC. Amino acid sequence: CASSPRTSGGSRYQETQYF.

This clone was recorded a few times. V usage is TRBV6-1 and J usage is TRBJ2-1; 8 bases fit TRBD2. After removal of 3 bases from V and 6 bases from J, the junction contained 7 bases not matched to a gene. Germline lookup yields CDR1 MNHNS and CDR2 SASEGT. The CDR3 totals 15 residues. DNA of the CDR3: TGTGCCAGCAGTGATAAGACTAGCGCCCCCAATGAGCAGTTCTTC. Protein: CASSDKTSAPNEQFF.

V and J are TRBV19 and TRBJ1-1; TRBD1 might be the D (6 bases). Between the trimmed V and J ends, which lost 7 bases and 1 base, there was a span of 16 bases. The length of the CDR3 is 15 residues. Germline-derived CDR1 and CDR2 are LNHDA and SQIVND (reference sequence). DNA for the CDR3: TGTGCCAGTAACCAATGGGGGCGCGGGAACACTGAAGCTTTCTTT. Residues: CASNQWGRGNTEAFF.

V usage is TRBV30 and J usage is TRBJ1-1, with D unclear. With 0 bases removed from V and 7 bases from J, the gap between germline ends came to 15 bases. From germline, CDR1 is GTSNPN and CDR2 SVGIG (reference sequence). The CDR3 is 14 amino acids. The CDR3 is CAWSVRVPGGEAFF. In nucleotides, the CDR3 is TGTGCCTGGAGTGTACGGGTCCCGGGTGGTGAAGCTTTCTTT.

The DNA of the CDR3 is TGTGCCAGCTTCCACTCAGGGTACCAAGAGACCCAGTACTTC. This gives the protein CASFHSGYQETQYF. This rearrangement joins TRBV11-2 to TRBJ2-5; the D gene is possibly TRBD1 (5 bases). CDR3 length: 14 amino acids. Germline CDR1 reads SGHAT; CDR2 reads FQNNGV. V was trimmed by 8 bases and J by 0 bases, leaving 13 bases between them.

This clone was observed once. The chain has TRBV28 and TRBJ2-2; 9 nucleotides line up with TRBD2. With 8 bases clipped from V and 4 bases from J, the junction kept 5 bases outside the gene matches. The CDR3 length is 14 residues. Germline CDR1 and CDR2: MDHEN and SYDVKM. The CDR3 region has the DNA TGTGCCAGCGTCCCAGCGGGGGGCACCGGGGAGCTGTTTTTT. Residues: CASVPAGGTGELFF.

This chain links TRBV7-9 with TRBJ1-1, with a tentative D call TRBD1 (5 bases). Trimming took off 5 bases at V and 1 base at J, with 8 bases between the two ends. The CDR3 contains 13 residues. CDR1 is SEHNR, CDR2 FQNEAQ, per germline (reference sequence). In nucleotides, the CDR3 is TGTGCCAGCAGCCCAAGGGGGAACACTGAAGCTTTCTTT. This codes for CASSPRGNTEAFF. Variable domain in full (rest from reference TRBV7-9 and TRBJ1-1): DTGVSQNPRHKITKRGQNVTFRCDPISEHNRLYWYRQTLGQGPEFLTYFQNEAQLEKSRLLSDRFSAERPKGSFSTLEIQRTEQGDSAMYLCASSPRGNTEAFFGQGTRLTVV.

The table lists this clone with a few counts. The J gene is TRBJ1-1, the V gene TRBV19, with D uncertain. V was pared by 1 base and J by 4 bases, with 13 bases between. The V gene's germline CDR1 is LNHDA and CDR2 SQIVND (reference sequence). The CDR3 spans 15 residues. The CDR3 sequence: CASSIGHLGSTEAFF. CDR3 in DNA: TGTGCCAGTAGTATAGGGCACTTGGGGAGCACTGAAGCTTTCTTT.

The chain uses TRBV10-3 and TRBJ2-7; D remains unclear. With 0 bases removed from V and 4 bases from J, the gap between germline ends came to 16 bases. This CDR3 region has 16 residues. From germline, CDR1 is ENHRY and CDR2 SYGVKD. The chain's CDR3 is CAISESSGSSEYEQYF. CDR3 nucleotides: TGTGCCATCAGTGAGTCGAGTGGCAGCTCGGAGTACGAGCAGTACTTC.

This clone was counted a few times. The rearrangement links TRBV7-9 to TRBJ1-1; 7 bases map to TRBD1. CDR3 size: 16 residues. Germline assignment: CDR1 SEHNR and CDR2 FQNEAQ (reference sequence). Trimming took 5 bases from V and 1 from J; bases not matched to a gene: 10. The CDR3 protein is CASSTFTGEANTEAFF. CDR3 in DNA: TGTGCCAGCAGCACATTCACAGGGGAGGCGAACACTGAAGCTTTCTTT. The entire variable domain, with the rest obtained from reference TRBV7-9 and TRBJ1-1, is as follows: DTGVSQNPRHKITKRGQNVTFRCDPISEHNRLYWYRQTLGQGPEFLTYFQNEAQLEKSRLLSDRFSAERPKGSFSTLEIQRTEQGDSAMYLCASSTFTGEANTEAFFGQGTRLTVV.

This clone was counted only a few times. The chain has TRBV5-1 and TRBJ2-7; D is ambiguous. The CDR3 is 13 amino acids. Germline V CDR1 and CDR2: SGHRS, YFSETQ. Trimming pared 1 base from V and 5 bases from J, leaving 10 bases between. This CDR3 is CASSLTVRDEQYF. The CDR3, as DNA: TGCGCCAGCAGCTTGACTGTTCGCGACGAGCAGTACTTC.

The rearrangement joins TRBV5-4 to TRBJ1-2; 9 nucleotides match TRBD1. V was pared by 1 base and J by 8 bases, with 12 bases of the junction left unmatched. The CDR3 sequence is 16 residues long. Germline CDR1 and CDR2: SGHNT and YYREEE (reference sequence). CDR3 loop: CASSLRLKQGAWGYTF. The CDR3 DNA sequence: TGTGCCAGCAGCTTGCGGTTAAAACAGGGGGCGTGGGGCTACACCTTC.

The gene calls are TRBV7-2 and TRBJ1-2, with unresolved D. The CDR3 is 12 residues long. From germline, CDR1 is SGHTA and CDR2 FQGNSA. V lost 1 base to trimming and J lost 7 bases, with 7 bases between them. The CDR3 loop is CASSLDRGGYTF. For the CDR3, the DNA is TGTGCCAGCAGCTTAGATCGGGGTGGCTACACCTTC.

The V gene is TRBV4-2, the J gene TRBJ1-2; unclear D gene. The germline V and J ends were trimmed by 0 bases and 2 bases, with 7 bases remaining between them. Germline V gene sequence: CDR1 LGHNA, CDR2 YNFKEQ. This CDR3 has 14 amino acids. DNA of the CDR3: TGTGCCAGCAGCCAAGAACCGGGAAACTATGGCTACACCTTC. This sequence encodes CASSQEPGNYGYTF.